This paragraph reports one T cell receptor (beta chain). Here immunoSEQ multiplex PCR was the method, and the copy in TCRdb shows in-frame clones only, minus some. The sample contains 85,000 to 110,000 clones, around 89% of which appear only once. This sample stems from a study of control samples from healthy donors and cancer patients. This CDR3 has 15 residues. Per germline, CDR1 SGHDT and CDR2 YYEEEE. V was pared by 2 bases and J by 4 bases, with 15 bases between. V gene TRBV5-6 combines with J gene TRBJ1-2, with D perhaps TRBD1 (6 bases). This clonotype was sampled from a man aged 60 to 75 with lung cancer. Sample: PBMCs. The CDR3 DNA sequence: TGTGCCAGCAGCTTACTCCCGGGACAAACCTATGGCTACACCTTC. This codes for CASSLLPGQTYGYTF.